This T cell receptor beta chain is drawn from a study of brain T cells in children with intractable seizures. Patients received at least one anti-epileptic drug before surgery. General study points: Viral specificity was inferred only from CDR3 similarity; HCMV serostatus was unknown.

The CDR3 spans 16 residues. Germline V gene data show CDR1 as MNHEY and CDR2 as SVGEGT. J was trimmed by 4 bases and V by 4 bases; bases with no gene match: 4. Generated by immunoSEQ multiplex PCR, the TCRdb table keeps only in-frame clones and is missing some. The sample records fewer than 80,000 clones, about 96% being singletons. Concerning this clone itself: The target antigen is unknown.

The source material was peripheral blood, sampled at surgery. The chain uses TRBV6-2 or TRBV6-3 and TRBJ2-1; 13 bases map to TRBD2. This clonotype was obtained from a boy younger than two with focal cortical dysplasia and intractable seizures. The CDR3, as DNA: TGTGCCAGCAGTTGGACTAGCGGGAGAGGTTACAATGAGCAGTTCTTC. Encoded protein: CASSWTSGRGYNEQFF.